These 27 T cell receptor beta chains came from one sample sequenced in a study of cytomegalovirus exposure and HLA in healthy donors. The PCR employed 60 Vbeta primers together with 13 Jbeta primers. This table comes from immunoSEQ multiplex PCR, and its TCRdb copy is limited to in-frame clones, with some not included. Of around 120,000 clones listed, approximately 80% are singletons. The sample taken for sequencing was PBMCs. These receptor sequences come from a woman younger than 45 in good health and CMV-seronegative.

The chain uses TRBV9 and TRBJ1-2; 7 bases align to TRBD1. This CDR3 has 15 residues. J lost 4 bases, V lost 3 bases, and 9 bases had no gene match. Germline V gene sequence: CDR1 SGDLS, CDR2 YYNGEE. The CDR3 coding sequence is TGTGCCAGCAGCGAGGACAGGTCCCCTCTCTATGGCTACACCTTC. Translated, it gives CASSEDRSPLYGYTF.

The chain recombines TRBV9 with TRBJ2-3, with 8 bases lining up with TRBD2. The CDR3 runs to 17 residues. V lost 4 bases, J lost 4 bases, and 14 bases stayed unmatched. Looked up from germline, CDR1 is SGDLS and CDR2 is YYNGEE. CDR3 DNA sequence: TGTGCCAGCAGCCCCTCTGTCACCGGGGGGGGAGCAGATACGCAGTATTTT. Encoded protein: CASSPSVTGGGADTQYF.

The J gene is TRBJ2-5, the V gene TRBV5-1, with 9 bases that match TRBD1. The J call is doubtful: the DNA matches TRBJ2-7 better. The germline gives CDR1 SGHRS, CDR2 YFSETQ. This CDR3 is built from 13 residues. The CDR3: CASSGGQGGEQYF. As DNA, the CDR3 is TGCGCCAGCAGCGGGGGACAGGGTGGCGAGCAGTACTTC.

In its sample, this clone was seen a few times. The chain employs TRBV5-1 and TRBJ1-1; 7 bases line up with TRBD1. CDR1 and CDR2 (germline): SGHRS, YFSETQ. This CDR3 is 14 amino acids long. The ends lost 3 bases at V and 3 bases at J; junction bases unmatched: 5. The CDR3 reads CASSSLTGDTEAFF. CDR3 sequence (DNA): TGCGCCAGCAGCTCCCTCACAGGGGACACTGAAGCTTTCTTT.

CDR3 nucleotides: TGTGCCAGCCAAGGGCAGCAGCGGGAGGTCCCAGATACGCAGTATTTT. This sequence encodes CASQGQQREVPDTQYF. The chain is built from TRBV2 and TRBJ2-3; 9 bases line up with TRBD2. Germline V lookup: CDR1 SNHLY, CDR2 FYNNEI. V lost 8 bases, J lost 4 bases, and 13 bases stayed unmatched. The CDR3 runs 16 residues. The entire variable domain, with the rest obtained from reference TRBV2 and TRBJ2-3, is as follows: EPEVTQTPSHQVTQMGQEVILRCVPISNHLYFYWYRQILGQKVEFLVSFYNNEISEKSEIFDDQFSVERPDGSNFTLKIRSTKLEDSAMYFCASQGQQREVPDTQYFGPGTRLTVL.

The chain uses TRBV7-2 and TRBJ1-2, with TRBD1 identical over 8 bases. V shed 2 bases, J shed 0 bases, and the junction held 5 bases outside the gene matches. The V gene's germline CDR1 is SGHTA and CDR2 FQGNSA. This CDR3 spans 16 amino acids. CDR3: CASSLRTGNSNYGYTF. Here the CDR3 DNA reads TGTGCCAGCAGCTTAAGGACAGGGAACTCTAACTATGGCTACACCTTC.

As for this clone: Its ends do not fully match the called genes, so a read error is possible. The chain has TRBV20-1 and TRBJ2-3; D unclear. The CDR3 spans 11 residues. Germline assignment: CDR1 DFQATT and CDR2 SNEGSKA (reference sequence). CDR3 sequence (DNA): TGCAGCCCAGGTGGCACAGTTACGCAGTATTTT. This encodes CSPGGTVTQYF.

The CDR3 DNA sequence: TGTGCCAGCTCACCAATCTCGGCTGGGGGGATGTACGAGCAGTACTTC. Encoded protein: CASSPISAGGMYEQYF. This chain joins TRBV18 and TRBJ2-7; maybe TRBD2 (6 bases). CDR1 and CDR2 from the germline V gene are KGHSH and LQKENI. V lost 2 bases to trimming and J lost 4 bases, with 18 bases between them. The length of the CDR3 is 16 residues.

The chain recombines TRBV7-2 with TRBJ2-5, with D unresolved. TRBJ2-7 matches the DNA end more closely, so the J call is doubtful. The CDR3 consists of 14 residues. CDR1 and CDR2 (germline): SGHTA, FQGNSA. CDR3 region: CASSLGRFSYEQYF. The CDR3 nucleotides read TGTGCCAGCAGCTTAGGTAGATTTTCCTACGAGCAGTACTTC.

This sequence joins TRBV5-1 and TRBJ1-3; D might be TRBD1 (5 bases). The CDR3 sequence is 13 residues long. Germline V CDR1 and CDR2: SGHRS, YFSETQ. The V end lost 7 bases, the J end lost 0 bases, and 8 bases lay between the germline ends. In nucleotides, the CDR3 is TGCGCCAGCTGGGGGGACTCTGGAAACACCATATATTTT. Its translation: CASWGDSGNTIYF.

The chain has TRBV28 and TRBJ2-6; possibly TRBD2 for D (5 bases). Germline assignment: CDR1 MDHEN and CDR2 SYDVKM. CDR3 size: 16 residues. With 3 bases removed from V and 2 bases from J, the gap between germline ends came to 11 bases. The CDR3 nucleotides read TGTGCCAGCAGTTTGAGTGGCGGGCCTGGGGCCAACGTCCTGACTTTC. Amino acid sequence: CASSLSGGPGANVLTF.

A remark on this clone: One junction end does not reproduce the germline sequence, and a read error may be involved. The rearrangement joins TRBV7-9 to TRBJ2-7; D may be TRBD2 (9 bases). This CDR3 contains 14 residues. Germline assignment: CDR1 SEHNR and CDR2 FQNEAQ (reference sequence). CDR3 loop: CSSRGLAGSYEQYF. In DNA form, the CDR3 reads TGTTCCAGCAGGGGGCTAGCGGGGAGCTACGAGCAGTACTTC.

Only a few counts were recorded for this clone. The genes are TRBV27 and TRBJ2-7, with TRBD1 matching over 7 bases. The CDR3 covers 16 residues. V was pared by 4 bases and J by 5 bases, with 14 bases of the junction left unmatched. Germline assignment: CDR1 MNHEY and CDR2 SMNVEV (reference sequence). The CDR3 sequence is CASSYQPIDRDHEQYF. The CDR3 DNA reads TGTGCCAGCAGTTACCAACCGATCGACAGGGACCACGAGCAGTACTTC.

This chain uses TRBV19 with TRBJ2-4; maybe TRBD2 (6 bases). CDR1 is LNHDA and CDR2 is SQIVND in the germline V gene (reference sequence). The CDR3 runs to 15 residues. V was clipped by 3 bases and J by 1 base, with 10 bases between them. The CDR3 is CASSMGGTAKNIQYF. CDR3 bases: TGTGCCAGTAGTATGGGCGGGACGGCCAAAAACATTCAGTACTTC.

The chain combines TRBV27 with TRBJ2-7; 12 positions match TRBD2. Trimming removed 5 bases from V and 7 bases from J; junction bases left unmatched: 9. Looked up from germline, CDR1 is MNHEY and CDR2 is SMNVEV (reference sequence). The CDR3 runs to 15 residues. As DNA, the CDR3 is TGTGCCAGCAGTCTCGGGGCTAGCGGGAGGGGAGAGCAGTACTTC. Translating gives CASSLGASGRGEQYF.

The chain links TRBV7-2 to TRBJ2-1; possibly TRBD2 for D (5 bases). CDR1 is SGHTA and CDR2 is FQGNSA in the germline V gene. V was clipped by 0 bases and J by 0 bases, with 6 bases between them. CDR3 length: 15 residues. CDR3 amino acids: CASSLAGSSYNEQFF. The DNA for the CDR3 is TGTGCCAGCAGCTTAGCAGGGAGCTCCTACAATGAGCAGTTCTTC.

CDR3 sequence (DNA): TGTGCCAGTAGTATGCTAGCCCAGGACGAGCAGTACTTC. Amino acids: CASSMLAQDEQYF. The chain links TRBV19 to TRBJ2-7, with a possible D match to TRBD2 (5 bases). Germline lookup yields CDR1 LNHDA and CDR2 SQIVND (reference sequence). Trimming removed 3 bases at V and 5 bases at J, with 11 bases between. The CDR3 loop spans 13 amino acids.

The chain uses TRBV7-9 and TRBJ2-1; perhaps TRBD2 as D (6 bases). V was shortened by 7 bases and J by 3 bases, with 28 bases between the two germline ends. Looked up from germline, CDR1 is SEHNR and CDR2 is FQNEAQ (reference sequence). CDR3 size: 19 residues. Written as DNA, the CDR3 is TGTGCCAGCACCATGCCGACCAGGGACGGAGGGACTCTCTACAATGAGCAGTTCTTC. Protein sequence: CASTMPTRDGGTLYNEQFF.

V gene TRBV25-1 combines with J gene TRBJ2-1; 8 nucleotides match TRBD2. The CDR3 contains 16 residues. Looked up from germline, CDR1 is MGHDK and CDR2 is SYGVNS. J lost 8 bases, V lost 3 bases, and 12 bases had no gene match. CDR3 protein: CASSDPLAEPPDEQFF. The CDR3 DNA follows: TGTGCCAGCAGTGACCCACTAGCGGAGCCCCCGGATGAGCAGTTCTTC.

V usage is TRBV7-8 and J usage is TRBJ1-2; the D is unclear. The CDR3 totals 16 residues. Germline CDR1 reads SGHVS; CDR2 reads FQNEAQ. V lost 1 base to trimming and J lost 8 bases, with 20 bases between them. CDR3 in amino acids: CASSLVAGGVTKGYTF. Here the CDR3 DNA reads TGTGCCAGCAGCTTAGTGGCAGGCGGGGTGACAAAGGGCTACACCTTC.

This chain connects TRBV7-3 to TRBJ2-1, with 8 bases that match TRBD2. J gave up 0 bases and V 6 bases, and 4 bases lay outside the gene matches. Per germline, CDR1 SGHTA and CDR2 FQGTGA. The CDR3 has 15 residues. CDR3 region: CASSPSGSSYNEQFF. As DNA, the CDR3 is TGTGCCAGCAGTCCCAGCGGGAGCTCCTACAATGAGCAGTTCTTC.

This clone was picked up many times. The V gene is TRBV10-1, the J gene TRBJ2-7; 10 nucleotides line up with TRBD1. V was pared by 6 bases and J by 0 bases, with 2 bases of the junction left unmatched. Germline V gene lookup returns CDR1 WNHNN and CDR2 SYGVQD (reference sequence). The CDR3 totals 14 residues. CDR3 bases: TGCGCCAGCAGAAGGGACAGGGGCTCCTACGAGCAGTACTTC. Encoded protein: CASRRDRGSYEQYF.

The chain uses TRBV5-1 and TRBJ1-1, with TRBD1 identical over 8 bases. CDR3 length: 13 residues. The germline V gene encodes CDR1 SGHRS and CDR2 YFSETQ. J was trimmed by 7 bases and V by 4 bases; bases with no gene match: 6. The CDR3 sequence is CASSPSGGVEAFF. CDR3 sequence (DNA): TGCGCCAGCAGCCCCTCAGGGGGCGTTGAAGCTTTCTTT.

J is TRBJ1-5 and V is TRBV6-5; D is possibly TRBD1 (5 bases). Trimming stripped 8 bases from V and 4 bases from J, with 15 bases between. This CDR3 is built from 14 residues. The germline V gene encodes CDR1 MNHEY and CDR2 SVGAGI. The CDR3 sequence: CASSAGQGNQPQHF. DNA for the CDR3: TGTGCCAGCTCCGCGGGGCAGGGAAATCAGCCCCAGCATTTT.

The rearrangement links TRBV5-1 to TRBJ1-3; D possibly corresponds to TRBD1 (6 bases). CDR1 and CDR2 (germline): SGHRS, YFSETQ. Trimming took off 0 bases at V and 4 bases at J, with 8 bases between the two ends. This CDR3 is 14 amino acids long. The CDR3, as DNA: TGCGCCAGCAGCTTGGCAGGGGACGGAAACACCATATATTTT. Residues: CASSLAGDGNTIYF.

The V gene is TRBV6-1, the J gene TRBJ2-7; tentatively, D is TRBD1 (6 bases). Germline V gene data show CDR1 as MNHNS and CDR2 as SASEGT. The CDR3 runs 15 residues. V gave up 6 bases and J gave up 2 bases, with 17 bases separating them. In DNA form, the CDR3 reads TGTGCCAGCAGCTACCCGGGACAAATGGCCTACGAGCAGTACTTC. Translated, it gives CASSYPGQMAYEQYF.

This sequence joins TRBV11-2 and TRBJ2-5; possibly TRBD2 for D (6 bases). V was cut by 8 bases and J by 2 bases, with 12 bases left in between. Germline lookup yields CDR1 SGHAT and CDR2 FQNNGV. The CDR3 has 13 residues. CDR3 protein: CASLRAGQETQYF. In DNA, the CDR3 is TGTGCCAGCCTTAGGGCGGGGCAAGAGACCCAGTACTTC.